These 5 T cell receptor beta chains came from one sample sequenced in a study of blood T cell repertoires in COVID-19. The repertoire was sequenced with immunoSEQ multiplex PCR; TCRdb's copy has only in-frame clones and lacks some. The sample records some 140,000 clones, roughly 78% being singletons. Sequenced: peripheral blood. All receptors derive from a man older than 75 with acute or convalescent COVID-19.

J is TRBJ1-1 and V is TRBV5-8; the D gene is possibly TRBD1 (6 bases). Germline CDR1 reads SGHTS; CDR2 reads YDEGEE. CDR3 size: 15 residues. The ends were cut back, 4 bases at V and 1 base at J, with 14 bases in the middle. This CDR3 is CASSPQPGQNTEAFF. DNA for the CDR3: TGTGCCAGCAGCCCCCAACCGGGACAGAACACTGAAGCTTTCTTT.

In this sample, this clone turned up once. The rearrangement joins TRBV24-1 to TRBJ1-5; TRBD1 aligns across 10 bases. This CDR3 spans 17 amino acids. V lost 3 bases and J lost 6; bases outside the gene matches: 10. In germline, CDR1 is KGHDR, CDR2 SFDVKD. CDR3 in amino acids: CATSDPITDRGLQPQHF. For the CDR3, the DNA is TGTGCCACCAGTGATCCAATAACCGACAGGGGGCTTCAGCCCCAGCATTTT.

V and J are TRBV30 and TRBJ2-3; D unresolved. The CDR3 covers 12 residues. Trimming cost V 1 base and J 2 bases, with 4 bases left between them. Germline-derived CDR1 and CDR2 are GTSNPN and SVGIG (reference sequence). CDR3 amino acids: CAWSGLTDTQYF. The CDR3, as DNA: TGTGCCTGGAGTGGACTCACAGATACGCAGTATTTT.

The DNA of the CDR3 is TGTGCCAGCGGATCTAGCGGGGGGGAGACCCAGTACTTC. Its protein is CASGSSGGETQYF. V usage is TRBV6-5 and J usage is TRBJ2-5; 11 positions agree with TRBD2. Unmatched junction bases numbered 4, after V lost 8 bases and J lost 5 bases. This CDR3 has 13 amino acids. Germline CDR1 is MNHEY and CDR2 is SVGAGI.

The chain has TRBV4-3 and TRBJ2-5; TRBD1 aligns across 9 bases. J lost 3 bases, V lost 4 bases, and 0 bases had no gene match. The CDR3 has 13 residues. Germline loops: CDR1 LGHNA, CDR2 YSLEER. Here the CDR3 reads CASSRTGEETQYF. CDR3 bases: TGCGCCAGCAGCCGGACAGGGGAAGAGACCCAGTACTTC.